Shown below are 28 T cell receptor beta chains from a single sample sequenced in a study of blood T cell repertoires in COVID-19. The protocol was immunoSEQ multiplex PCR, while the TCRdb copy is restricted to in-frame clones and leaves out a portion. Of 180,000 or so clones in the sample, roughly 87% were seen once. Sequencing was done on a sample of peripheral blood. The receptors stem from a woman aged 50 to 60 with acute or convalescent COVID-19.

CDR3 in amino acids: CASSEDRGAPEAFF. Written as DNA, the CDR3 is TGTGCCAGCAGCGAAGACAGGGGTGCGCCTGAAGCTTTCTTT. The chain links TRBV21-1 to TRBJ1-1; TRBD1 is the table's D call and was not checked against the DNA. TRBV21-1 is a pseudogene segment. CDR3 length: 14 amino acids.

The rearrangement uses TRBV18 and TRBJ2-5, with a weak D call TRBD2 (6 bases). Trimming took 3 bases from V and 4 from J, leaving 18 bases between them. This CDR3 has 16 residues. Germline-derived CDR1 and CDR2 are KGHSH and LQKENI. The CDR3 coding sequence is TGTGCCAGCTCACCGCCTTTGGGGGACTTAAGAGAGACCCAGTACTTC. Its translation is CASSPPLGDLRETQYF.

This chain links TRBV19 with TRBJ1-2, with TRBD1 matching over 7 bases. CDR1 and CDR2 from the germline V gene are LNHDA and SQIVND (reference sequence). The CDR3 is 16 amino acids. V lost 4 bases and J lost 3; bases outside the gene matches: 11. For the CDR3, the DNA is TGTGCCAGTAGTAATTCTCGACAGGGCCTCGACTATGGCTACACCTTC. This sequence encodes CASSNSRQGLDYGYTF.

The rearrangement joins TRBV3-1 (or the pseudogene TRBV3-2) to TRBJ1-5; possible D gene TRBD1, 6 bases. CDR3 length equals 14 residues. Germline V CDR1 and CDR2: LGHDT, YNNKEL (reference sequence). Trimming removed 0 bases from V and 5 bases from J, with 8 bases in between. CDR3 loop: CASSQEYRDQPQHF. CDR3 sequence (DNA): TGTGCCAGCAGCCAAGAGTACAGGGATCAGCCCCAGCATTTT.

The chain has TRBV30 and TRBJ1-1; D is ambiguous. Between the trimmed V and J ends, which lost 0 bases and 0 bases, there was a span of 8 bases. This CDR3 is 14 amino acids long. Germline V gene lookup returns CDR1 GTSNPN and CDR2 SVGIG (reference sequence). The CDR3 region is CAWSVPYMNTEAFF. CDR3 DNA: TGTGCCTGGAGTGTTCCGTACATGAACACTGAAGCTTTCTTT.

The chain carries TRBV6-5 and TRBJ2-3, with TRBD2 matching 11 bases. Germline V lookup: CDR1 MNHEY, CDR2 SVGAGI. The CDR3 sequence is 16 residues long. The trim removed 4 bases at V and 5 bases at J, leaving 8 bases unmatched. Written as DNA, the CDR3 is TGTGCCAGCAGTTCGACTAGCGGGGTCATTAAAGATACGCAGTATTTT. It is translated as CASSSTSGVIKDTQYF.

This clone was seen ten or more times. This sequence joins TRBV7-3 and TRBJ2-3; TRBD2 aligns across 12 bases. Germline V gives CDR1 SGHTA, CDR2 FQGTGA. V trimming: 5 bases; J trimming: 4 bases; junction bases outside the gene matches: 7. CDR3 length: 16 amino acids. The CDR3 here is CASSPSGGAGADTQYF. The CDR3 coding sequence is TGTGCCAGCAGCCCTAGCGGGGGGGCAGGGGCAGATACGCAGTATTTT.

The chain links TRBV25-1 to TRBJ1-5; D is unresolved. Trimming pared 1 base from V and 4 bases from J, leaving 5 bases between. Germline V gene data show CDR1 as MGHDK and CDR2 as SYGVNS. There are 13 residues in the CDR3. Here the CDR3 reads CASSESLNQPQHF. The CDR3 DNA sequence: TGTGCCAGCAGTGAATCCCTGAATCAGCCCCAGCATTTT.

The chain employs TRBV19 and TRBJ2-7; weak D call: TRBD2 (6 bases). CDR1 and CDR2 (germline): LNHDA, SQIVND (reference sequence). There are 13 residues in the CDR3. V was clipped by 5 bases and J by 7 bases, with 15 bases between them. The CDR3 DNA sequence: TGTGCCAGTAGTTTAAGCGGGCTCGCGGAGCAGTACTTC. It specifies CASSLSGLAEQYF.

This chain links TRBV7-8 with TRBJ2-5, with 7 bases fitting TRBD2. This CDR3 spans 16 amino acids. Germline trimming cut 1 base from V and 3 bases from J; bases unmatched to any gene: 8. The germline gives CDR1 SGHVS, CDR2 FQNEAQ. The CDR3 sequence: CASSLGVGRVEETQYF. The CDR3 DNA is TGTGCCAGCAGCTTAGGAGTGGGGAGGGTAGAAGAGACCCAGTACTTC.

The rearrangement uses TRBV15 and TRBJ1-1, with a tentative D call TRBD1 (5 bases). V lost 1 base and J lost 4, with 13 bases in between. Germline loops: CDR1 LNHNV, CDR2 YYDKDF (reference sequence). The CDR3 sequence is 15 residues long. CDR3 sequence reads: CATSRGPRGVTEAFF. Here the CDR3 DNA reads TGTGCCACCAGCAGAGGACCTCGGGGGGTCACTGAAGCTTTCTTT.

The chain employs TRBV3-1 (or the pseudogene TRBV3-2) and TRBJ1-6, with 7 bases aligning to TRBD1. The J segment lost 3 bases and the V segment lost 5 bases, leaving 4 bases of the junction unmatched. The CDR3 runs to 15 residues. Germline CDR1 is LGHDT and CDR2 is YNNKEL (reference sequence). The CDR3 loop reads CASSLNRGYNSPLHF. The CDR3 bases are TGTGCCAGCAGCTTAAACAGGGGCTATAATTCACCCCTCCACTTT.

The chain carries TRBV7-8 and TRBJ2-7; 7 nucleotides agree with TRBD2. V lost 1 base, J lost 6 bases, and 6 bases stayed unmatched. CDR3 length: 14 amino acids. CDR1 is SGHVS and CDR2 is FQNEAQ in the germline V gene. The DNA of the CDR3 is TGTGCCAGCAGCTTAGGACTAGCCGGTCTCGAGCAGTACTTC. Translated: CASSLGLAGLEQYF. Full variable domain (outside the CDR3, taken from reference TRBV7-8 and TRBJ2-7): GAGVSQSPRYKVAKRGQDVALRCDPISGHVSLFWYQQALGQGPEFLTYFQNEAQLDKSGLPSDRFFAERPEGSVSTLKIQRTQQEDSAVYLCASSLGLAGLEQYFGPGTRLTVT.

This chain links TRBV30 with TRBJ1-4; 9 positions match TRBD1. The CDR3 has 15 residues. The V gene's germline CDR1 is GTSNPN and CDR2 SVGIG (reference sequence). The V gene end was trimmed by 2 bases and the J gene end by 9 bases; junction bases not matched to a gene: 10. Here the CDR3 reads CAWSPPDRGMKKLFF. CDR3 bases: TGTGCCTGGAGTCCCCCGGACAGGGGAATGAAAAAACTGTTTTTT.

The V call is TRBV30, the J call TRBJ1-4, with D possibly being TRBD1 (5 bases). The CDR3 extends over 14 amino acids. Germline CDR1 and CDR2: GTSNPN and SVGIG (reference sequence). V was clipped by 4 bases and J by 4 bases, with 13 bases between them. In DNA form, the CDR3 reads TGTGCCTGGAAGTTGGGGACTATTAATGAAAAACTGTTTTTT. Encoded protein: CAWKLGTINEKLFF.

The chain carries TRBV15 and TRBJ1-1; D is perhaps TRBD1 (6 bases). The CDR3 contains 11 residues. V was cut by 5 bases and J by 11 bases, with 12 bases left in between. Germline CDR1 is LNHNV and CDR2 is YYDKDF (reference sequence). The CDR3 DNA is TGTGCCACCAGCTCGACAGGAAAGGCTTTCTTT. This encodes CATSSTGKAFF.

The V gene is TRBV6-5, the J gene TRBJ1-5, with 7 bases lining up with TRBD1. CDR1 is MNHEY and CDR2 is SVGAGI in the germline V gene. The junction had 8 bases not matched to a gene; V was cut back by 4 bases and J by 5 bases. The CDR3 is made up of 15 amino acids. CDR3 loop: CASSSSGQSYQPQHF. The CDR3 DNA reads TGTGCCAGCAGTTCCTCGGGACAGTCTTATCAGCCCCAGCATTTT.

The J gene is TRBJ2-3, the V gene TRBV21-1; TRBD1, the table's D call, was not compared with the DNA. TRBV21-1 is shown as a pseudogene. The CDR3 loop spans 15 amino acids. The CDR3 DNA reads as TGTGCCAGCAGCCAGACAGCCCTTTGCACAGATACGCAGTATTTT. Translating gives CASSQTALCTDTQYF.

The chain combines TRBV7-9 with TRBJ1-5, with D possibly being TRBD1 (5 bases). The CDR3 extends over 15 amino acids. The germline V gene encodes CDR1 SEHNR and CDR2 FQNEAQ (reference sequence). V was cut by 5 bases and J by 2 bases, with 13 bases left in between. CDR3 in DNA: TGTGCCAGCAGCCGACCCGGGGGGGGCAATCAGCCCCAGCATTTT. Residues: CASSRPGGGNQPQHF.

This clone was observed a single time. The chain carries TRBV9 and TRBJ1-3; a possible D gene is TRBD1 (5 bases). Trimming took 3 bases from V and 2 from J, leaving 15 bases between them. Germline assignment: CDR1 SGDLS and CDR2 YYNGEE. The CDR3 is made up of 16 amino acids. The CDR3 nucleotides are TGTGCCAGCAGCGCCAGTGGGGGGACTACTGGAAACACCATATATTTT. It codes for CASSASGGTTGNTIYF.

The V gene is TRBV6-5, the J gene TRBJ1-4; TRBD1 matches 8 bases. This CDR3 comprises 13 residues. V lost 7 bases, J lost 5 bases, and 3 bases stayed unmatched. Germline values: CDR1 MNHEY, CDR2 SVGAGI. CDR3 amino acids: CASKDRVNEKLFF. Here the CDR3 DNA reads TGTGCCAGCAAGGACAGGGTGAATGAAAAACTGTTTTTT.

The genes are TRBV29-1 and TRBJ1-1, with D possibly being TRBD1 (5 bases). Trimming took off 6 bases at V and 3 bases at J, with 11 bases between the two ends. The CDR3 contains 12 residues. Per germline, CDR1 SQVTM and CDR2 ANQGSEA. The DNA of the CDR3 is TGCAGCGTAAACCGGGGGGACACTGAAGCTTTCTTT. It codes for CSVNRGDTEAFF.

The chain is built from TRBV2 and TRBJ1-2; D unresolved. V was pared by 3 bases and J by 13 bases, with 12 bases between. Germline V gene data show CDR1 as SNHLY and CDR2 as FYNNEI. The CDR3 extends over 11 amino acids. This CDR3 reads CASSESPQATF. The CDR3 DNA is TGTGCCAGCAGTGAGTCCCCTCAGGCCACCTTC.

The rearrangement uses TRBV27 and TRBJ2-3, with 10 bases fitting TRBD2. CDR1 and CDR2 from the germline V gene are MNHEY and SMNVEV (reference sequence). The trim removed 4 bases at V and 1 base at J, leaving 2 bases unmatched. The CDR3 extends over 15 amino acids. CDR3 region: CASSYGLAGTDTQYF. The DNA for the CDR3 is TGTGCCAGCAGTTACGGACTAGCGGGCACAGATACGCAGTATTTT.

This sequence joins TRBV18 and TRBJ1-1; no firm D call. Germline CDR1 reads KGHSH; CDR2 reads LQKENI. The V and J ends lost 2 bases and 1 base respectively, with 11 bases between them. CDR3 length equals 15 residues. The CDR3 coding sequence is TGTGCCAGCTCACCATACGAGAGCCCGAACACTGAAGCTTTCTTT. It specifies CASSPYESPNTEAFF.

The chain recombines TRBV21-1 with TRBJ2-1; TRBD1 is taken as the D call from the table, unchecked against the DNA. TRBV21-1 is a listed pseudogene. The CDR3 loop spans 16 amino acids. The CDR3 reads CASSKGRARGYNEQFF. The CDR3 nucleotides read TGTGCCAGCAGCAAAGGACGGGCCAGGGGGTACAATGAGCAGTTCTTC.

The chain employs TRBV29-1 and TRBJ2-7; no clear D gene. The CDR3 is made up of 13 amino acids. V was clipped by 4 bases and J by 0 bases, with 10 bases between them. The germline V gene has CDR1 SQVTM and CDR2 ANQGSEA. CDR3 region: CSVGTGSSYEQYF. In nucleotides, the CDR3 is TGCAGCGTTGGTACCGGTAGCTCCTACGAGCAGTACTTC.

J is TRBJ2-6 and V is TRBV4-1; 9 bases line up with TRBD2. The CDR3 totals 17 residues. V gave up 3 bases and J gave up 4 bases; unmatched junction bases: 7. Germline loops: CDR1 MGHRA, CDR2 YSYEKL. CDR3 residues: CASSHGRGGRGANVLTF. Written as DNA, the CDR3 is TGCGCCAGCAGCCACGGGCGGGGGGGCCGGGGGGCCAACGTCCTGACTTTC.